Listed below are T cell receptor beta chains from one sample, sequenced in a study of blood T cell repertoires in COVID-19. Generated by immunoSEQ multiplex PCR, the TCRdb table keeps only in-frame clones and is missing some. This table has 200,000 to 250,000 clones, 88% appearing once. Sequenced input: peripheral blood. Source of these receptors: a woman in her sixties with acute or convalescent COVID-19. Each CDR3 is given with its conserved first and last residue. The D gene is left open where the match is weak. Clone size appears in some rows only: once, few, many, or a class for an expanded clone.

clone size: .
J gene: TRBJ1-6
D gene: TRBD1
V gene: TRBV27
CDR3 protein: CASSSGQGRLQFNSPLHF
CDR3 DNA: TGTGCCAGCAGTTCCGGACAGGGGCGATTACAGTTTAATTCACCCCTCCACTTT

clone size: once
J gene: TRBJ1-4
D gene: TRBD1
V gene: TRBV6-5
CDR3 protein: CASSYGDRGNEKLFF
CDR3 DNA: TGTGCCAGCAGTTACGGGGACAGGGGTAATGAAAAACTGTTTTTT

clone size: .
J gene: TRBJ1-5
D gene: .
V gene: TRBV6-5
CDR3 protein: CASSYSTGFNQPQHF
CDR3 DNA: TGTGCCAGCAGTTACTCGACAGGATTCAATCAGCCCCAGCATTTT

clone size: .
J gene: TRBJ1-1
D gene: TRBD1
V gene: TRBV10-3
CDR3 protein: CAISESQGRGEAFF
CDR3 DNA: TGTGCCATCAGTGAGTCACAGGGGAGAGGTGAAGCTTTCTTT

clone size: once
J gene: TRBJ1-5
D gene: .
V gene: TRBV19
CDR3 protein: CASKSIHQGRGNQPQHF
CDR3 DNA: TGTGCCAGTAAGTCCATCCACCAGGGAAGAGGCAATCAGCCCCAGCATTTT

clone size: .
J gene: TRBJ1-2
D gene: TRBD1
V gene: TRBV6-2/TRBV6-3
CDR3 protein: CASSYSAGGLNYGYTF
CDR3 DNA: TGTGCCAGCAGTTACTCGGCAGGGGGACTTAACTATGGCTACACCTTC

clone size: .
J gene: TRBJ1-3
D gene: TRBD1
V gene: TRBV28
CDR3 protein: CASSGSGTGGDTIYF
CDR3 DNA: TGTGCCAGCAGTGGTAGTGGGACAGGGGGGGACACCATATATTTT

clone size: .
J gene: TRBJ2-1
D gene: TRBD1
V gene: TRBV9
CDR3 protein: CASSARHGTGVNEQFF
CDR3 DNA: TGTGCCAGCAGCGCCCGACATGGGACAGGGGTAAATGAGCAGTTCTTC

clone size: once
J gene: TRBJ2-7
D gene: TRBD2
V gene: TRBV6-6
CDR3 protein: CASSYATGGKDEQYF
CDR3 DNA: TGTGCCAGCAGTTACGCTACGGGAGGGAAGGACGAGCAGTACTTC

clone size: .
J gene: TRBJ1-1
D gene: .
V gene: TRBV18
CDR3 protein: CASSLKDSGLNEAFF
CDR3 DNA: TGTGCCAGCTCCCTCAAAGACAGTGGGCTGAATGAAGCTTTCTTT

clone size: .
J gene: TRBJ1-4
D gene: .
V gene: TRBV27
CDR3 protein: CASSPRGGTNEKLFF
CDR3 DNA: TGTGCCAGCAGTCCCCGAGGGGGAACTAATGAAAAACTGTTTTTT

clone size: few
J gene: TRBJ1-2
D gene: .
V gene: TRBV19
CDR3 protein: CASARGGGEYYGYTF
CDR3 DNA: TGTGCCAGTGCCCGCGGAGGGGGGGAATACTATGGCTACACCTTC

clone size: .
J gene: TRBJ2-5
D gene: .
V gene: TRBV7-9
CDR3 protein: CASSPPSSDYVLSETQYF
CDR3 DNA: TGTGCCAGCAGCCCCCCCTCCTCCGACTACGTCCTAAGCGAGACCCAGTACTTC

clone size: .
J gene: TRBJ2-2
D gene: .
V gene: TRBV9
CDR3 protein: CASSVGGGGNGELFF
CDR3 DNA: TGTGCCAGCAGCGTAGGAGGGGGCGGGAACGGGGAGCTGTTTTTT

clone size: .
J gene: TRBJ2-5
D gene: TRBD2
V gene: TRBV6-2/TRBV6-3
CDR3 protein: CASSYSRAGRGDTYF
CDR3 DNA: TGTGCCAGCAGTTACTCTCGAGCAGGTCGGGGGGATACCTACTTC

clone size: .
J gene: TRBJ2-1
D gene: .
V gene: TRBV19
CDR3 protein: CASRPTGTNPSYNEQFF
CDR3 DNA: TGTGCCAGTAGGCCCACGGGTACCAATCCCTCCTACAATGAGCAGTTCTTC

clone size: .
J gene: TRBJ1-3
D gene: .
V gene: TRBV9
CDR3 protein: CASSVEAGGTIYF
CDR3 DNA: TGTGCCAGCAGCGTAGAGGCAGGAGGGACCATATATTTT

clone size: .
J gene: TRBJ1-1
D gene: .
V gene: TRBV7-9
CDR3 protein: CASSSFDRNTEAFF
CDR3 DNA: TGTGCCAGCAGCTCCTTTGACAGGAACACTGAAGCTTTCTTT

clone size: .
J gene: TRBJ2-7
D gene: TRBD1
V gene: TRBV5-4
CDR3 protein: CASSPDRGISYEQYF
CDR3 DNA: TGTGCCAGCAGTCCCGACAGGGGTATCTCCTACGAGCAGTACTTC

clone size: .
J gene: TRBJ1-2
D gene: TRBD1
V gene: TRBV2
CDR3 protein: CATQGDLAYGYTF
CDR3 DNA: TGTGCCACTCAGGGGGACTTAGCTTATGGCTACACCTTC

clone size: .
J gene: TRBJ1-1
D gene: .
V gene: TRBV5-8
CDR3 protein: CASSLDSGSREAFF
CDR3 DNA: TGTGCCAGCAGCTTGGACAGCGGATCACGGGAAGCTTTCTTT

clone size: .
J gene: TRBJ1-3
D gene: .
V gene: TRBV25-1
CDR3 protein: CASSLRTVRGNTIYF
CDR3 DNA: TGTGCCAGCAGCCTACGGACAGTTCGGGGAAACACCATATATTTT

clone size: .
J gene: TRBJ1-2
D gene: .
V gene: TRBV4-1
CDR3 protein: CASSPSGRGELYGYTF
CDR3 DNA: TGCGCCAGCAGCCCCTCTGGCAGGGGCGAACTCTATGGCTACACCTTC

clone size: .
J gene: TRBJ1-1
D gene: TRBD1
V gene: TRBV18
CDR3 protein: CASSPPGTGIRNTEAFF
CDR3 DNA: TGTGCCAGCTCACCACCCGGGACAGGGATACGGAACACTGAAGCTTTCTTT

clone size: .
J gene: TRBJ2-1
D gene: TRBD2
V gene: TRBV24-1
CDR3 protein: CATSVGTSGNDEQFF
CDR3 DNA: TGTGCCACCAGTGTCGGGACTAGCGGGAACGATGAGCAGTTCTTC

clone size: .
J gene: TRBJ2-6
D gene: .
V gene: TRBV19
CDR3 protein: CASTAGEANVLTF
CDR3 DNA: TGTGCCAGTACCGCCGGGGAAGCCAACGTCCTGACTTTC

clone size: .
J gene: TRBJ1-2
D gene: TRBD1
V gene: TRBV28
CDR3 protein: CASSRTGTYGYTF
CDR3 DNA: TGTGCCAGCAGTAGGACAGGGACCTATGGCTACACCTTC

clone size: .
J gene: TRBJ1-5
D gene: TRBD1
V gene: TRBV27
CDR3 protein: CASRDRGWRQPQHF
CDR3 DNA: TGTGCCAGTAGAGACAGGGGATGGAGACAGCCCCAGCATTTT

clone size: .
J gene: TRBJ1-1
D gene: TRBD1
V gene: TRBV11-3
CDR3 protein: CASSLSGTANTEAFF
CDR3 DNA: TGTGCCAGCAGCTTATCCGGGACAGCAAACACTGAAGCTTTCTTT

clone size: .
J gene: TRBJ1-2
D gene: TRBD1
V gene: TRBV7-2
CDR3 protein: CASSFRGNYGYTF
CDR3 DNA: TGTGCCAGCAGCTTCAGGGGGAACTATGGCTACACCTTC

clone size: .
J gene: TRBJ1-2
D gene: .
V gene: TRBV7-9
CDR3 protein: CASSLRGRDYGYTF
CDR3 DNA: TGTGCCAGCAGCTTAAGGGGGAGAGACTATGGCTACACCTTC

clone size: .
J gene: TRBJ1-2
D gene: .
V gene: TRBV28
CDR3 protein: CASSPTGANYGYTF
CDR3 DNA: TGTGCCAGCAGCCCGACAGGAGCTAACTATGGCTACACCTTC

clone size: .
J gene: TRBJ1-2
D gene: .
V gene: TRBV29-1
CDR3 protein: CSVDRGGYTF
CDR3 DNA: TGCAGCGTTGACAGGGGTGGCTACACCTTC

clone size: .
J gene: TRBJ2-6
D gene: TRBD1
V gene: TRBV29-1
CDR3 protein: CSVGDRSYSGANVLTF
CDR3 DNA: TGCAGCGTTGGGGACAGGAGTTACTCTGGGGCCAACGTCCTGACTTTC

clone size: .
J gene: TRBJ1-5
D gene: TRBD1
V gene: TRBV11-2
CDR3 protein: CASRQSRDRGSNQPQHF
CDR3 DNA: TGTGCCAGCAGACAGTCCCGGGACAGGGGATCTAATCAGCCCCAGCATTTT

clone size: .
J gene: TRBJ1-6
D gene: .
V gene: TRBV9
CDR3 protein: CASSAVPENSPLHF
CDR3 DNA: TGTGCCAGCAGCGCTGTCCCAGAAAATTCACCCCTCCACTTT

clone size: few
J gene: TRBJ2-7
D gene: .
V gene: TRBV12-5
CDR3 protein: CASGLYTEQYF
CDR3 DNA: TGTGCTAGTGGTTTGTATACAGAGCAGTACTTC

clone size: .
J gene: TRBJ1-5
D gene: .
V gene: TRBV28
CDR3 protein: CASSLTRAGGSNQPQHF
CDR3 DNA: TGTGCCAGCAGTTTAACAAGGGCCGGGGGTTCCAATCAGCCCCAGCATTTT

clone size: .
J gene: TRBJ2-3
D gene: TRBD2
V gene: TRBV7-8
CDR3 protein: CASSLWTSGGDTQYF
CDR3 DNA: TGTGCCAGCAGCTTATGGACTAGCGGGGGAGATACGCAGTATTTT

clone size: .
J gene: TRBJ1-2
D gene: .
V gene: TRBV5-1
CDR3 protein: CASSRNGGQVGYGYTF
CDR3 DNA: TGCGCCAGCAGTCGGAATGGGGGACAAGTCGGCTATGGCTACACCTTC

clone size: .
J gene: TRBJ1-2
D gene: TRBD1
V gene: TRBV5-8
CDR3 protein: CASSLATGPRYGYTF
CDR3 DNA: TGTGCCAGCAGCTTGGCGACAGGGCCTAGGTATGGCTACACCTTC

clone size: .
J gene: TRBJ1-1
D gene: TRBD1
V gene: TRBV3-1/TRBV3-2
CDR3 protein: CASSPRRPPGTGNTEAFF
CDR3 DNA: TGTGCCAGCAGCCCAAGGCGTCCCCCCGGGACAGGGAACACTGAAGCTTTCTTT

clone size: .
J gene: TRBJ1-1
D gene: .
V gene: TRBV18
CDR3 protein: CASSPRDREAFF
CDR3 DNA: TGTGCCAGCTCACCACGCGACAGGGAAGCTTTCTTT